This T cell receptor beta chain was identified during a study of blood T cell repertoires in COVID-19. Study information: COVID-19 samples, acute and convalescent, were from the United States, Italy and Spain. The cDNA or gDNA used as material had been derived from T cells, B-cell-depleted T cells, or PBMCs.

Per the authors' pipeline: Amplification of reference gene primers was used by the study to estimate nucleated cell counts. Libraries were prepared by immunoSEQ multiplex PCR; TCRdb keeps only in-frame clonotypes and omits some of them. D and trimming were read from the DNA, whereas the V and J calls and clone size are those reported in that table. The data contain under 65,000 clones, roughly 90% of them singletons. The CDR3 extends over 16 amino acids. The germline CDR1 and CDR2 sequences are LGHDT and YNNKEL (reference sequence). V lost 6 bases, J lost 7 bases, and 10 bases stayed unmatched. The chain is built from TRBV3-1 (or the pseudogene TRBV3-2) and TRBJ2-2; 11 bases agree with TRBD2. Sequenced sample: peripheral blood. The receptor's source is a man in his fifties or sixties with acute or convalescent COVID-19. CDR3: CASSSIAGGPFGELFF. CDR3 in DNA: TGTGCCAGCAGTTCGATAGCGGGAGGGCCCTTCGGGGAGCTGTTTTTT.